What follows is one T cell receptor (beta chain) and its context. CDR1 SGHVS and CDR2 FNYEAQ come from the germline V gene. The V segment lost 5 bases and the J segment 7 bases; nucleotides outside the gene matches: 13. There are 17 residues in the CDR3. The source of the sample is a study of OX40 agonist ivuxolimab in advanced cancers. Study background: A mean age of approximately 60 years, range about 20 to 79, was recorded, and roughly 80% were male. Three patients got partial responses; one had hepatocellular carcinoma and two had cutaneous melanoma.

Sequenced by immunoSEQ multiplex PCR; TCRdb stores in-frame clones only, minus some. The sample records over 55,000 clones, around four fifths being singletons. The TCR was taken from an adult with an advanced solid tumor such as melanoma, head and neck, liver or kidney cancer. This chain joins TRBV7-6 and TRBJ1-6, with 8 nucleotides matching TRBD1. Source: CD4+ or CD8+ T cells sorted from blood, taken in a trial of the OX40 agonist ivuxolimab. The CDR3 DNA is TGTGCCAGCAGCCCCCTCGGAGGTGACAGGGGAAATTCACCCCTCCACTTT. Residues: CASSPLGGDRGNSPLHF.